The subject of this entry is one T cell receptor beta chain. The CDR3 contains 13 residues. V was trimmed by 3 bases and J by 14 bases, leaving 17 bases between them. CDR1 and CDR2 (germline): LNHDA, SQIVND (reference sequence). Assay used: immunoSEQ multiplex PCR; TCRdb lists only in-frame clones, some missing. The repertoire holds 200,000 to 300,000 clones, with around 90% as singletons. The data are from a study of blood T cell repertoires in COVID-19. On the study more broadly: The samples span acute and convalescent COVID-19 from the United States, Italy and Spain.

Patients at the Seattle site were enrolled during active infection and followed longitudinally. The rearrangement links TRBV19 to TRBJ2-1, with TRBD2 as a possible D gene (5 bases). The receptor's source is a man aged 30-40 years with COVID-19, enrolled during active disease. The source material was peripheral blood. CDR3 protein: CASSIGGADGKFF. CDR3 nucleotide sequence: TGTGCCAGTAGTATTGGAGGAGCGGATGGAAAGTTCTTC.